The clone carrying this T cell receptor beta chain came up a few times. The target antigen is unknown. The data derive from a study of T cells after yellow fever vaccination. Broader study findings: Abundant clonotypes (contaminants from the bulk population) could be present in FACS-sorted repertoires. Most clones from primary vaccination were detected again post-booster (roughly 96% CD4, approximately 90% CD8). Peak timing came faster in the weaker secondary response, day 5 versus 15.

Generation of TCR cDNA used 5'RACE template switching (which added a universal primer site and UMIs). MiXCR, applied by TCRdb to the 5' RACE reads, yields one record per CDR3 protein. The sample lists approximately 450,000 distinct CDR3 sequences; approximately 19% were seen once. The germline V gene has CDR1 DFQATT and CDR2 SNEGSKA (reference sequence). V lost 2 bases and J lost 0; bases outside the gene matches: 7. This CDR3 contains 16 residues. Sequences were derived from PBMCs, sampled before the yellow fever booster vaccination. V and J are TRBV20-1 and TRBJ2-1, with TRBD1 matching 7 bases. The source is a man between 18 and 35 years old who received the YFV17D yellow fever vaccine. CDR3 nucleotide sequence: TGCAGTGCTAGACGCCGGGACAGAAGCTCCTACAATGAGCAGTTCTTC. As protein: CSARRRDRSSYNEQFF.